This T cell receptor beta chain was sequenced during a study of cytomegalovirus exposure and HLA in healthy donors. Whole-study results and caveats: An ancestry cluster, one associated with Asian ancestry, reportedly showed fewer N-insertions than the approximately 720-donor mean in a later analysis. Later work associated 17,000 or so TCR beta sequences with HLA alleles at 0.05 false discovery rate.

It was with 60 Vbeta and 13 Jbeta primers that the PCR ran. The data were produced by immunoSEQ multiplex PCR, yet TCRdb's version contains in-frame clones alone and is incomplete. This sample's clone table lists some 110,000 clones. Details on this clone: Its specificity is not known.

The CDR3 has 11 residues. Germline loops: CDR1 SGHDN, CDR2 FVKESK. V was pared by 8 bases and J by 7 bases, with 11 bases between. The source is a man aged 25 to 40 in good health and CMV-seronegative. Sequencing was performed on PBMCs. This sequence joins TRBV14 and TRBJ1-1; tentative D call: TRBD1 (6 bases). The CDR3 reads CASREQGEAFF. The CDR3 bases are TGTGCCAGCCGGGAACAGGGTGAAGCTTTCTTT.